A single sample gave rise to the 12 T cell receptor beta chains below, sequenced in a study of blood T cell repertoires in COVID-19. Profiling relied on immunoSEQ multiplex PCR, and the TCRdb table lists in-frame clones only, not all of them. The sample comprises 120,000 or so clones, around 87% of which are singletons, and less than 4.5% rests with the top ten. The material sequenced was peripheral blood. The source is a woman in her sixties or seventies with acute or convalescent COVID-19.

This clone was seen a single time. J is TRBJ2-1 and V is TRBV5-1; D is uncertain. From germline, CDR1 is SGHRS and CDR2 YFSETQ. The CDR3 runs to 17 residues. V lost 1 base and J lost 0, with 14 bases in between. The CDR3 here is CASSLWARPSSYNEQFF. CDR3 coding DNA: TGCGCCAGCAGCTTGTGGGCGCGTCCGAGCTCCTACAATGAGCAGTTCTTC.

This sequence joins TRBV2 and TRBJ2-2, with D hard to call. V lost 7 bases to trimming and J lost 1 base, with 4 bases between them. Per the germline V gene, CDR1 is SNHLY and CDR2 is FYNNEI. The CDR3 spans 12 residues. The CDR3 loop is CASTRNTGELFF. The CDR3 DNA is TGTGCCAGCACCCGGAACACCGGGGAGCTGTTTTTT.

V is TRBV29-1 and J is TRBJ1-1; TRBD1 is a possible D gene (5 bases). Trimming took 6 bases from V and 0 from J, leaving 11 bases between them. Per germline, CDR1 SQVTM and CDR2 ANQGSEA. This CDR3 region has 13 residues. CDR3 DNA: TGCAGCGTAGCAGGGTTACTGAACACTGAAGCTTTCTTT. This sequence encodes CSVAGLLNTEAFF.

There are a few counts of this clone. V gene TRBV5-1 combines with J gene TRBJ1-1; the D is unclear. This CDR3 has 14 residues. V gave up 1 base and J gave up 2 bases, with 9 bases separating them. Germline CDR1 and CDR2: SGHRS and YFSETQ. CDR3 amino acids: CASSLNGRNTEAFF. As DNA, the CDR3 is TGCGCCAGCAGCTTGAATGGCAGAAACACTGAAGCTTTCTTT. Full variable domain (missing parts from reference TRBV5-1 and TRBJ1-1): KAGVTQTPRYLIKTRGQQVTLSCSPISGHRSVSWYQQTPGQGLQFLFEYFSETQRNKGNFPGRFSGRQFSNSRSEMNVSTLELGDSALYLCASSLNGRNTEAFFGQGTRLTVV.

V and J are TRBV5-8 and TRBJ2-7; 8 bases are shared with TRBD1. With 4 bases clipped from V and 9 bases from J, the junction kept 12 bases outside the gene matches. The CDR3 has 14 amino acids. Germline assignment: CDR1 SGHTS and CDR2 YDEGEE. In DNA, the CDR3 is TGTGCCAGCAGCCGAGGACAGGGCGTAATCGGGCAGTACTTC. As protein: CASSRGQGVIGQYF.

The V gene is TRBV6-5, the J gene TRBJ1-5, with unresolved D. The V end lost 6 bases, the J end lost 7 bases, and 13 bases lay between the germline ends. The V gene's germline CDR1 is MNHEY and CDR2 SVGAGI. This CDR3 is 13 amino acids long. CDR3 in amino acids: CASRTAEGQPQHF. The CDR3 DNA reads TGTGCCAGCAGAACGGCGGAGGGACAGCCCCAGCATTTT.

V usage is TRBV5-1 and J usage is TRBJ2-7, with 11 bases aligning to TRBD1. Germline V gives CDR1 SGHRS, CDR2 YFSETQ. The CDR3 contains 14 residues. Germline trimming cut 2 bases from V and 4 bases from J; bases unmatched to any gene: 2. The CDR3: CASSFGTGGYEQYF. The DNA of the CDR3 is TGCGCCAGCAGCTTTGGGACAGGGGGATACGAGCAGTACTTC.

This rearrangement joins TRBV7-2 to TRBJ1-2; no clear D. Germline V gene data show CDR1 as SGHTA and CDR2 as FQGNSA. The CDR3 runs 16 residues. The V and J ends lost 9 bases and 4 bases respectively, with 24 bases between them. CDR3 nucleotides: TGTGCCAGAGCTACGGGAGCCCGAGGGTTAAGCTATGGCTACACCTTC. Amino acid sequence: CARATGARGLSYGYTF.

The CDR3 region is CASSQAVEANTEAFF. In nucleotides, the CDR3 is TGTGCCAGCAGCCAAGCGGTGGAGGCGAACACTGAAGCTTTCTTT. This chain uses TRBV16 with TRBJ1-1; D gene uncertain. V was pared by 2 bases and J by 1 base, with 11 bases between. CDR3 length: 15 amino acids. Germline V gene sequence: CDR1 KGHSY, CDR2 FQNENV. The variable domain in full, completed from reference TRBV16 and TRBJ1-1, reads GEEVAQTPKHLVRGEGQKAKLYCAPIKGHSYVFWYQQVLKNEFKFLISFQNENVFDETGMPKERFSAKCLPNSPCSLEIQATKLEDSAVYFCASSQAVEANTEAFFGQGTRLTVV.

The chain employs TRBV29-1 and TRBJ2-5, with TRBD2 as a possible D gene (7 bases). V lost 0 bases and J 5 bases, leaving 16 bases between the germline ends. Germline CDR1 is SQVTM and CDR2 is ANQGSEA. The CDR3 sequence is 15 residues long. CDR3 sequence reads: CSVEDGGLGGETQYF. The DNA for the CDR3 is TGCAGCGTTGAAGACGGGGGGCTCGGGGGGGAGACCCAGTACTTC.

The chain combines TRBV7-3 with TRBJ2-2; D might be TRBD1 (6 bases). Trimming took off 5 bases at V and 7 bases at J, with 17 bases between the two ends. Germline-derived CDR1 and CDR2 are SGHTA and FQGTGA. This CDR3 is 15 amino acids long. The CDR3: CASSLVSRGRGELFF. For the CDR3, the DNA is TGTGCCAGCAGCCTCGTATCCAGGGGACGCGGGGAGCTGTTTTTT.

The chain joins TRBV2 to TRBJ1-2; maybe TRBD1 (5 bases). Trimming removed 4 bases from V and 4 bases from J, with 7 bases in between. The CDR3 length is 12 residues. Germline V gene data show CDR1 as SNHLY and CDR2 as FYNNEI. The DNA of the CDR3 is TGTGCCAGCAGTGCGGGACTCTATGGCTACACCTTC. This codes for CASSAGLYGYTF.